The T cell receptor beta chain described here comes from a study of T cells after yellow fever vaccination (dated 2019 in TCRdb). The study in broad terms: The SMART-Seq v4 Ultra Low Input RNA kit was used to prepare libraries from fractions with low cell numbers. Bulk TCR alpha and beta repertoires were sequenced longitudinally to track T-cell clones before and after primary and booster YFV17D yellow fever vaccination. Two healthy male donors made up the cohort, one aged 18 to 30 years and the other aged 30 to 40 years. Bulk PBMC replicates and cell subsets were isolated from blood drawn at multiple timepoints before and after both primary and secondary immunization.

Trimming at the junction amounts to 0 bases on V and 2 bases on J, and the germline ends lie 7 bases apart. For CDR1 and CDR2, the germline V gene lists SGHRS and YFSETQ. The CDR3, cysteine through phenylalanine, is 14 amino acids long. Solely the CDR3 DNA is kept, with 42 bases framed from the first base. This clonotype was observed at least ten times. Its antigen is still unknown. No much larger clonotype is one base removed from it; base qualities were not supplied. Sample treatment or condition, as interpreted from the label and publication: live attenuated yellow fever vaccine strain. At each blood-draw timepoint, two biological replicates of bulk PBMCs were obtained. A standard Ficoll-Paque protocol was used to isolate PBMCs from peripheral blood. TriZol was used to extract RNA from bulk PBMCs, from CD4 and CD8 fractions, and from dextramer-positive and dextramer-negative fractions. The investigation overall reported the following: After the booster, most of the clones that had expanded following primary vaccination were detected again (just under 97% of CD4 and around 88% of CD8), which suggests that memory was broadly maintained. A small share of clonotypes occurred in both CD4 and CD8 compartments, likely arising from convergent recombination. Compared with the primary T-cell response, the secondary T-cell response was weaker but faster, peaking on day 5 rather than day 15. Computational filtering was needed because FACS-sorted repertoires could contain abundant contaminating clonotypes from the bulk population. Because only a couple of donors were included in the study, the extent to which the findings can be generalized is limited.

Synthesis of TCR cDNA relied on 5'RACE template switching, a step that introduced a universal primer site along with unique molecular identifiers. Priming for cDNA synthesis came from both the TCR alpha and TCR beta constant segments. Two PCR steps were used to amplify libraries, with sample barcodes and sequencing adapters being added in the second step. Sequencing of libraries was done on Illumina HiSeq 2500 (2x100 bp) or NovaSeq (2x150 bp). Under the source paper's analysis protocol: Reads were demultiplexed and collapsed into UMI consensus sequences with MIGEC, and V(D)J alignment was performed with MiXCR. Using edgeR on replicate PBMC samples, clonotypes were called vaccine-responding if FDR was below 0.01 and the log2 fold change was above 5 up to day 15. Bulk clonotypes were assigned CD4 or CD8 identity according to which sequenced CD4 or CD8 repertoire held them at higher abundance. TCRdb reworked the public reads: Q25 trimming with fastp, MiXCR clone assembly, productive beta chains retained. One record per CDR3 amino acid sequence lists the most common genes and DNA. It is TCRdb's table, rather than the study itself, that gives the V and J calls and clone size. In all, the sample holds approximately 350,000 distinct CDR3 sequences, and approximately 10% of those were seen once. Together, the top ten hold roughly 18% of the sample.

This sample comprised PBMCs, obtained on the day of the first yellow fever vaccination. The receptor comes from a man aged 18-30 years who received the YFV17D yellow fever vaccine. The rearranged chain carries TRBV5-1 and TRBJ2-3; the D gene remains uncertain. The CDR3 here reads CASSLADYTDTQYF. The nucleotide sequence is TGCGCCAGCAGCTTGGCCGATTACACAGATACGCAGTATTTT.